The T cell receptor beta chain under discussion was sequenced for a study of glioma-infiltrating T cells. Findings and limits, study-wide: Tissue-blood divergence was below expectation in non-neoplastic patients, above in gliomas.

V lost 1 base and J lost 2, with 6 bases in between. The germline CDR1 and CDR2 sequences are SGHTA and FQGNSA. The CDR3 runs 14 residues. Using RNA template, CDR3s of TCR alpha and beta were amplified with iRepertoire arm-PCR. One-step reverse transcription and amplification started from roughly 100-400 ng of tissue mRNA or PBMC total RNA. TCRdb ran MiXCR on the multiplex PCR reads and lists one entry per CDR3 protein. The sample yields under 150,000 distinct CDR3 sequences, around a quarter seen once. This clonotype was counted only a few times. Its specificity is not known. The clonotype originates from a human donor with low-grade glioma or glioblastoma, undergoing nonglioma brain surgery, or in good health (not recorded which). J is TRBJ1-5 and V is TRBV7-2; a possible D gene is TRBD1 (5 bases). The sequenced sample consisted of glioma tissue, nonneoplastic brain tissue, or PBMCs (not recorded which). CDR3 DNA sequence: TGTGCCAGCAGCTTAGGGGGGGGCAATCAGCCCCAGCATTTT. This gives the protein CASSLGGGNQPQHF.